A single sample gave rise to the 29 T cell receptor beta chains below, sequenced in a study of beta chain features in type 1 diabetes. Isolated RNA was reverse transcribed in full, so expressed TCRB transcripts were sequenced. Assay used: immunoSEQ multiplex PCR; TCRdb lists only in-frame clones, some missing. The sample lists 810,000 or so clones; 15% to 20% were seen once. The sequenced sample consisted of naive CD4+ T cells from blood. These receptor sequences come from a woman aged 18-35 years in good health.

The chain is built from TRBV10-3 and TRBJ1-2; the D gene is possibly TRBD1 (5 bases). The ends were cut back, 5 bases at V and 4 bases at J, with 14 bases in the middle. The V gene's germline CDR1 is ENHRY and CDR2 SYGVKD. This CDR3 contains 14 residues. CDR3 residues: CAISRDGEIYGYTF. The CDR3 DNA is TGTGCCATCAGTAGGGACGGAGAGATCTATGGCTACACCTTC.

This clone was counted between two and nine times. J is TRBJ1-5 and V is TRBV6-5, with D possibly being TRBD1 (5 bases). The CDR3 covers 15 residues. Germline assignment: CDR1 MNHEY and CDR2 SVGAGI. V lost 5 bases, J lost 0 bases, and 11 bases lay in between. CDR3 residues: CASSRGTGSNQPQHF. CDR3 nucleotides: TGTGCCAGCAGTAGGGGCACGGGTAGCAATCAGCCCCAGCATTTT.

This clone has only a few counts. The chain recombines TRBV6-5 with TRBJ1-4, with D possibly TRBD1 on 5 matching bases. The CDR3 extends over 15 amino acids. Germline CDR1 MNHEY, CDR2 SVGAGI. Trimming removed 6 bases from V and 8 bases from J, with 19 bases in between. The CDR3 DNA reads TGTGCCAGCAGCCTGCTCCCGGGGCGGAGCGAAAAACTGTTTTTT. Residues: CASSLLPGRSEKLFF.

J is TRBJ1-1 and V is TRBV28; no firm D call. The V gene lost 10 bases and the J gene lost 5 bases, with 11 bases spanning the gap. The germline V gene has CDR1 MDHEN and CDR2 SYDVKM. The CDR3 spans 11 residues. CDR3 bases: TGTGCCACCTCCACCGTGACTGAAGCTTTCTTT. Translation: CATSTVTEAFF.

The gene calls are TRBV15 and TRBJ2-1, with 10 bases that match TRBD2. Germline V CDR1 and CDR2: LNHNV, YYDKDF (reference sequence). V was clipped by 0 bases and J by 3 bases; unmatched bases: 5. CDR3 length: 17 amino acids. As DNA, the CDR3 is TGTGCCACCAGCAGAGATGCGATAGCGGGAGGCTACAATGAGCAGTTCTTC. It encodes CATSRDAIAGGYNEQFF.

This clone was seen more than once but under ten times. This sample includes further DNA sequences coding for the same CDR3. The chain links TRBV19 to TRBJ2-3, with D uncertain. This CDR3 is built from 11 residues. Germline V gives CDR1 LNHDA, CDR2 SQIVND (reference sequence). V was clipped by 3 bases and J by 6 bases, with 4 bases between them. The DNA of the CDR3 is TGTGCCAGTAGTATTTGGGATACGCAGTATTTT. Protein product: CASSIWDTQYF.

DNA of the CDR3: TGTGCCAGCAGCTTACTGGGCGGGAGATCCTACGAGCAGTACTTC. Amino acid sequence: CASSLLGGRSYEQYF. The rearrangement joins TRBV7-3 to TRBJ2-7, with TRBD2 matching 7 bases. V gave up 2 bases and J gave up 1 base; unmatched junction bases: 5. The germline gives CDR1 SGHTA, CDR2 FQGTGA. This CDR3 has 15 amino acids. Supplemented by reference TRBV7-3 and TRBJ2-7, the full variable domain reads GAGVSQTPSNKVTEKGKYVELRCDPISGHTALYWYRQSLGQGPEFLIYFQGTGAADDSGLPNDRFFAVRPEGSVSTLKIQRTERGDSAVYLCASSLLGGRSYEQYFGPGTRLTVT.

This sequence joins TRBV28 and TRBJ2-7, with TRBD1 as a possible D gene (6 bases). The germline CDR1 and CDR2 sequences are MDHEN and SYDVKM. The CDR3 runs 18 residues. The V gene lost 1 base and the J gene lost 3 bases, with 22 bases spanning the gap. The CDR3 bases are TGTGCCAGCAGTTTATCCCGTCTCTGGCAGGGGATGATCTACGAGCAGTACTTC. Its protein product is CASSLSRLWQGMIYEQYF.

This clone is a singleton in its sample. The chain combines TRBV4-3 with TRBJ2-6; possibly TRBD2 for D (6 bases). The CDR3 consists of 20 residues. V was trimmed by 1 base and J by 2 bases, leaving 21 bases between them. Germline values: CDR1 LGHNA, CDR2 YSLEER. The CDR3: CASSQVGFEGGRAGANVLTF. CDR3 DNA sequence: TGCGCCAGCAGCCAAGTCGGATTCGAGGGAGGCCGGGCTGGGGCCAACGTCCTGACTTTC.

The chain employs TRBV19 and TRBJ2-7; TRBD1 is a possible D gene (5 bases). This CDR3 has 13 residues. V lost 5 bases and J 6 bases, leaving 14 bases between the germline ends. Looked up from germline, CDR1 is LNHDA and CDR2 is SQIVND (reference sequence). The CDR3 nucleotides read TGTGCCAGTAGTCCCGACTGGGGCCGCGAGCAGTACTTC. Translation gives CASSPDWGREQYF.

The gene calls are TRBV11-1 and TRBJ2-3, with 10 nucleotides matching TRBD2. Germline V CDR1 and CDR2: SGHAT, FQDESV (reference sequence). The CDR3 is made up of 16 amino acids. V lost 3 bases to trimming and J lost 1 base; unmatched junction nucleotides: 4. CDR3 loop: CASSLSSGRRTDTQYF. The DNA of the CDR3 is TGTGCCAGCAGCTTGAGTAGCGGGAGGCGCACAGATACGCAGTATTTT.

V usage is TRBV9 and J usage is TRBJ1-3, with 9 nucleotides matching TRBD1. Unmatched junction bases numbered 9, after V lost 4 bases and J lost 7 bases. The germline gives CDR1 SGDLS, CDR2 YYNGEE. This CDR3 spans 15 amino acids. The CDR3 sequence is CASSPIMDRGNTIYF. CDR3 in DNA: TGTGCCAGCAGCCCGATAATGGACAGGGGTAACACCATATATTTT.

This clone was observed a few times. Because the CDR3's place on the DNA is in doubt, the DNA is left out and the CDR3 is given as listed by TCRdb. The chain combines TRBV29-1 with TRBJ2-4. CDR1 and CDR2 from the germline V gene are SQVTM and ANQGSEA. Including both end residues, the CDR3 is 11 amino acids long. The CDR3 loop reads CSVGVGAALYF.

This clone has more than one count but fewer than ten. Other DNA sequences within the sample encode an identical CDR3. The chain is built from TRBV7-9 and TRBJ1-5; D remains unclear. This CDR3 comprises 13 residues. CDR1 is SEHNR and CDR2 is FQNEAQ in the germline V gene (reference sequence). The ends were cut back, 1 base at V and 4 bases at J, with 5 bases in the middle. The CDR3 loop is CASSLGRNQPQHF. CDR3 DNA sequence: TGTGCCAGCAGCTTAGGGAGGAATCAGCCCCAGCATTTT. Using reference TRBV7-9 and TRBJ1-5 for the parts outside the CDR3, the full variable domain is DTGVSQNPRHKITKRGQNVTFRCDPISEHNRLYWYRQTLGQGPEFLTYFQNEAQLEKSRLLSDRFSAERPKGSFSTLEIQRTEQGDSAMYLCASSLGRNQPQHFGDGTRLSIL.

This clone was found many times. The chain employs TRBV7-9 and TRBJ2-7; D not certain. Trimming removed 5 bases from V and 2 bases from J, with 13 bases in between. This CDR3 has 14 amino acids. Germline assignment: CDR1 SEHNR and CDR2 FQNEAQ (reference sequence). The CDR3 DNA sequence: TGTGCCAGCAGCCCCGCTCGGTGGCCCTACGAGCAGTACTTC. This encodes CASSPARWPYEQYF. Supplemented by reference TRBV7-9 and TRBJ2-7, the full variable domain reads DTGVSQNPRHKITKRGQNVTFRCDPISEHNRLYWYRQTLGQGPEFLTYFQNEAQLEKSRLLSDRFSAERPKGSFSTLEIQRTEQGDSAMYLCASSPARWPYEQYFGPGTRLTVT.

CDR3 sequence reads: CASSPAWGVAFF. The CDR3 bases are TGTGCCAGCTCCCCGGCCTGGGGCGTAGCTTTCTTT. The J gene is TRBJ1-1, the V gene TRBV18; a weak D match, TRBD1 (5 bases). The CDR3 runs 12 residues. The germline CDR1 and CDR2 sequences are KGHSH and LQKENI. V was trimmed by 6 bases and J by 10 bases, leaving 15 bases between them.

V gene TRBV25-1 combines with J gene TRBJ1-2; D is possibly TRBD1 (6 bases). The V gene lost 4 bases and the J gene lost 4 bases, with 13 bases spanning the gap. CDR1 is MGHDK and CDR2 is SYGVNS in the germline V gene. This CDR3 contains 14 residues. The CDR3 region is CASSATGLGYGYTF. The CDR3 region has the DNA TGTGCCAGCAGTGCCACAGGGCTTGGCTATGGCTACACCTTC.

This chain joins TRBV15 and TRBJ1-5; D gene uncertain. Germline assignment: CDR1 LNHNV and CDR2 YYDKDF (reference sequence). This CDR3 comprises 15 residues. V was pared by 0 bases and J by 6 bases, with 12 bases between. The CDR3 protein is CATSRDLGLSQPQHF. In DNA form, the CDR3 reads TGTGCCACCAGCAGAGATTTAGGACTTTCTCAGCCCCAGCATTTT.

The rearrangement links TRBV7-2 to TRBJ1-2; unclear D gene. The germline gives CDR1 SGHTA, CDR2 FQGNSA. V dropped 4 bases and J dropped 6 bases, with 15 bases sitting between them. The CDR3 covers 14 residues. CDR3 DNA: TGTGCCAGCAGCTCGGGGTCTAGACGGAATGGCTACACCTTC. Amino acid sequence: CASSSGSRRNGYTF.

CDR3 in amino acids: CATSRSMDRPEQYF. The DNA for the CDR3 is TGTGCCACCAGCAGATCTATGGACAGGCCCGAGCAGTACTTC. The chain combines TRBV15 with TRBJ2-7; 7 nucleotides line up with TRBD1. CDR3 length equals 14 residues. In germline, CDR1 is LNHNV, CDR2 YYDKDF (reference sequence). The junction had 7 bases not matched to a gene; V was cut back by 2 bases and J by 6 bases.

This clone has a handful of counts. The chain carries TRBV19 and TRBJ2-3; D ambiguous. CDR1 and CDR2 (germline): LNHDA, SQIVND (reference sequence). CDR3 size: 12 residues. Deletions cut 5 bases from V and 11 bases from J, with 14 bases between. The CDR3 sequence: CASSPDPGVQYF. The CDR3 nucleotides are TGTGCCAGTAGTCCGGACCCCGGAGTGCAGTATTTT.

The chain recombines TRBV2 with TRBJ1-2; TRBD1 matches 7 bases. Germline assignment: CDR1 SNHLY and CDR2 FYNNEI. The trim removed 10 bases at V and 8 bases at J, leaving 7 bases unmatched. The CDR3 is 11 residues long. CDR3 sequence reads: CATRQGGGYTF. In nucleotides, the CDR3 is TGTGCCACCAGACAGGGAGGCGGCTACACCTTC.

This clone was detected a few times. V usage is TRBV9 and J usage is TRBJ2-7, with 7 bases fitting TRBD2. The V gene's germline CDR1 is SGDLS and CDR2 YYNGEE. Trimming removed 0 bases from V and 2 bases from J; junction bases left unmatched: 2. This CDR3 has 14 residues. Written as DNA, the CDR3 is TGTGCCAGCAGCGTAGACAGCGGGACCTACGAGCAGTACTTC. This codes for CASSVDSGTYEQYF. The full variable domain, in which reference TRBV9 and TRBJ2-7 provide the parts outside the CDR3, is DSGVTQTPKHLITATGQRVTLRCSPRSGDLSVYWYQQSLDQGLQFLIQYYNGEERAKGNILERFSAQQFPDLHSELNLSSLELGDSALYFCASSVDSGTYEQYFGPGTRLTVT.

This clone was counted a few times. V gene TRBV11-2 combines with J gene TRBJ2-7; D is unresolved. Per the germline V gene, CDR1 is SGHAT and CDR2 is FQNNGV. V lost 1 base and J lost 9, with 4 bases in between. This CDR3 has 10 residues. Here the CDR3 reads CASSLVRQYF. In nucleotides, the CDR3 is TGTGCCAGCAGCTTAGTGCGGCAGTACTTC. Full variable domain (missing parts from reference TRBV11-2 and TRBJ2-7): EAGVAQSPRYKIIEKRQSVAFWCNPISGHATLYWYQQILGQGPKLLIQFQNNGVVDDSQLPKDRFSAERLKGVDSTLKIQPAKLEDSAVYLCASSLVRQYFGPGTRLTVT.

J is TRBJ1-5 and V is TRBV19; no clear D gene. The V and J ends lost 1 base and 7 bases respectively, with 17 bases between them. The CDR3 covers 16 residues. Germline V gene lookup returns CDR1 LNHDA and CDR2 SQIVND (reference sequence). The CDR3, as DNA: TGTGCCAGTAGTATAGGGGAGGGTCGAATGCGACAGCCCCAGCATTTT. Its translation: CASSIGEGRMRQPQHF.

The gene calls are TRBV5-4 and TRBJ2-7; D unclear. CDR1 and CDR2 (germline): SGHNT, YYREEE (reference sequence). This CDR3 is built from 14 residues. V shed 1 base and J shed 3 bases, with 11 bases lying between them. The CDR3 sequence: CASSLSNERYEQYF. The DNA of the CDR3 is TGTGCCAGCAGCTTGTCGAACGAACGCTACGAGCAGTACTTC.

The rearrangement links TRBV10-3 to TRBJ2-7, with D possibly being TRBD2 (6 bases). The CDR3 runs to 14 residues. Germline CDR1 reads ENHRY; CDR2 reads SYGVKD. V was shortened by 8 bases and J by 2 bases, with 16 bases between the two germline ends. This CDR3 is CAIRRNSGPYEQYF. Here the CDR3 DNA reads TGTGCCATCCGTCGGAATAGCGGACCCTACGAGCAGTACTTC.

As DNA, the CDR3 is TGTGCCAGCAGTACTCTCACAGGGGGTCGAGAGACCCAGTACTTC. Translated, it gives CASSTLTGGRETQYF. V gene TRBV27 combines with J gene TRBJ2-5; TRBD1 agrees at 8 bases. Germline assignment: CDR1 MNHEY and CDR2 SMNVEV (reference sequence). V lost 5 bases, J lost 4 bases, and 9 bases stayed unmatched. This CDR3 is built from 15 residues.

This clone has a handful of counts. J is TRBJ2-3 and V is TRBV5-1; D is uncertain. Trimming pared 0 bases from V and 4 bases from J, leaving 15 bases between. CDR1 SGHRS and CDR2 YFSETQ come from the germline V gene. This CDR3 has 16 residues. The CDR3 region has the DNA TGCGCCAGCAGCTTGGGGCAAGCCCTGGTCGCAGATACGCAGTATTTT. Its protein is CASSLGQALVADTQYF.